The 17 T cell receptor beta chains below were found in one sample sequenced in a study of blood T cell repertoires in COVID-19. Libraries were prepared by immunoSEQ multiplex PCR; TCRdb keeps only in-frame clonotypes and omits some of them. In the table there are roughly 150,000 clones, roughly four fifths of which are singletons. The sample comprised peripheral blood. These receptors were obtained from a man in his 70s with active or convalescent COVID-19.

V usage is TRBV19 and J usage is TRBJ2-5; TRBD2 matches 11 bases. After removal of 11 bases from V and 9 bases from J, the junction contained 14 bases not matched to a gene. Germline CDR1 is LNHDA and CDR2 is SQIVND (reference sequence). This CDR3 is 14 amino acids long. CDR3 in amino acids: CASTSGSASVAQYF. The CDR3 DNA is TGTGCCTCAACTAGCGGGAGCGCGTCGGTGGCCCAGTACTTC.

This chain joins TRBV28 and TRBJ2-2; the match to TRBD2 covers 9 bases. CDR3 length: 15 residues. Trimming cost V 6 bases and J 2 bases; bases outside gene matches: 4. Germline CDR1 MDHEN, CDR2 SYDVKM. The CDR3 sequence: CASRSSGTNTGELFF. The CDR3 region has the DNA TGTGCCAGCAGGTCTAGCGGGACCAACACCGGGGAGCTGTTTTTT.

The chain carries TRBV6-5 and TRBJ1-6, with 8 nucleotides matching TRBD1. The J segment lost 8 bases and the V segment lost 6 bases, leaving 3 bases of the junction unmatched. This CDR3 spans 13 amino acids. From germline, CDR1 is MNHEY and CDR2 SVGAGI. The CDR3: CASRRTGHSPLHF. The CDR3 DNA reads TGTGCCAGCAGGAGGACAGGGCATTCACCCCTCCACTTT.

The chain uses TRBV18 and TRBJ2-5; no reliable D call. This CDR3 is 14 amino acids long. Trimming left V 1 base short and J 0 bases short, with 6 bases between. Germline values: CDR1 KGHSH, CDR2 LQKENI. In nucleotides, the CDR3 is TGTGCCAGCTCACCACGAGCGTACCAAGAGACCCAGTACTTC. Translating gives CASSPRAYQETQYF.

The chain uses TRBV2 and TRBJ1-5, with D perhaps matching TRBD1 (5 bases). This CDR3 is 14 amino acids long. Looked up from germline, CDR1 is SNHLY and CDR2 is FYNNEI. The V and J ends lost 4 bases and 3 bases respectively, with 10 bases between them. For the CDR3, the DNA is TGTGCCAGCAGTGGGCCGACAGACAATCAGCCCCAGCATTTT. Its protein is CASSGPTDNQPQHF.

This clone was detected only a few times. The chain joins TRBV6-5 to TRBJ2-3, with TRBD2 as a possible D gene (6 bases). CDR3 length: 15 residues. Germline V gives CDR1 MNHEY, CDR2 SVGAGI. Trimming took off 11 bases at V and 2 bases at J, with 20 bases between the two ends. The CDR3 DNA reads TGTGCCTCAGATGGGCTAGCGTCTATCACAGATACGCAGTATTTT. As protein: CASDGLASITDTQYF.

The chain uses TRBV6-6 and TRBJ2-5; perhaps TRBD2 as D (6 bases). The CDR3 loop spans 14 amino acids. Germline V gives CDR1 MNHNY, CDR2 SVGAGI (reference sequence). V was clipped by 5 bases and J by 4 bases, with 14 bases between them. CDR3 amino acids: CASSNGGLPETQYF. DNA for the CDR3: TGTGCCAGCAGTAACGGCGGACTACCAGAGACCCAGTACTTC.

This clone was picked up one time. The CDR3 here is CASRPTSGGRQETQYF. The CDR3 DNA reads as TGCGCCAGCAGACCTACTAGCGGGGGGCGCCAAGAGACCCAGTACTTC. The gene calls are TRBV5-1 and TRBJ2-5, with 12 bases lining up with TRBD2. Trimming took 5 bases from V and 1 from J; bases not matched to a gene: 6. Germline lookup yields CDR1 SGHRS and CDR2 YFSETQ. This CDR3 region has 16 residues.

The chain is built from TRBV28 and TRBJ1-2, with 8 bases that match TRBD1. Germline V gene sequence: CDR1 MDHEN, CDR2 SYDVKM. V dropped 7 bases and J dropped 9; count of bases not matched to a gene: 16. This CDR3 is 15 amino acids long. DNA for the CDR3: TGTGCCAGCACTTCTGGGGCGACAGGGGTATCGAGCTACACCTTC. This encodes CASTSGATGVSSYTF.

V gene TRBV10-2 combines with J gene TRBJ1-2; TRBD1 agrees at 7 bases. V lost 2 bases and J lost 3; bases outside the gene matches: 3. CDR1 WSHSY and CDR2 SAAADI come from the germline V gene. This CDR3 has 14 residues. The DNA of the CDR3 is TGCGCCAGCAGTGAGGTAGGGGGCTACTATGGCTACACCTTC. Protein: CASSEVGGYYGYTF.

This clone occurred once. The chain carries TRBV6-6 and TRBJ1-1; no reliable D call. This CDR3 contains 14 residues. Germline V gene sequence: CDR1 MNHNY, CDR2 SVGAGI (reference sequence). Trimming took 2 bases from V and 3 from J, leaving 10 bases between them. The CDR3 DNA is TGTGCCAGCAGTTACGCGGGGTTGTACACTGAAGCTTTCTTT. Translating it yields CASSYAGLYTEAFF.

This chain connects TRBV5-8 to TRBJ1-5; TRBD1 matches at 7 bases. The CDR3 contains 16 residues. Germline V gene data show CDR1 as SGHTS and CDR2 as YDEGEE. J gave up 0 bases and V 2 bases, and 5 bases lay outside the gene matches. Written as DNA, the CDR3 is TGTGCCAGCAGCTTTCGGGGACAGTATAGCAATCAGCCCCAGCATTTT. This encodes CASSFRGQYSNQPQHF.

J is TRBJ2-5 and V is TRBV7-9; maybe TRBD1 (5 bases). Trimming removed 1 base at V and 5 bases at J, with 14 bases between. The germline gives CDR1 SEHNR, CDR2 FQNEAQ (reference sequence). The CDR3 consists of 15 residues. CDR3 DNA: TGTGCCAGCAGCTTAGAGGCCAGGGTGAGGGAGACCCAGTACTTC. Its protein product is CASSLEARVRETQYF. Full variable domain (rest looked up from reference TRBV7-9 and TRBJ2-5): DTGVSQNPRHKITKRGQNVTFRCDPISEHNRLYWYRQTLGQGPEFLTYFQNEAQLEKSRLLSDRFSAERPKGSFSTLEIQRTEQGDSAMYLCASSLEARVRETQYFGPGTRLLVL.

The rearrangement links TRBV6-1 to TRBJ2-7; TRBD2 matches 11 bases. The CDR3 has 14 residues. Germline-derived CDR1 and CDR2 are MNHNS and SASEGT. The J segment lost 2 bases and the V segment lost 5 bases, leaving 2 bases of the junction unmatched. The CDR3 DNA reads as TGTGCCAGCAGTATAGCGGGAGGGCCCTACGAGCAGTACTTC. This gives the protein CASSIAGGPYEQYF.

The chain carries TRBV21-1 and TRBJ1-3; TRBD1, the D gene given by the table, was not confirmed from the DNA. TRBV21-1 is given as a pseudogene. The CDR3 contains 14 residues. CDR3 protein: CASSKDSPGNTIYF. The CDR3 DNA sequence: TGTGCCAGCAGCAAGGACAGTCCTGGAAACACCATATATTTT.

The chain employs TRBV24-1 and TRBJ2-1, with 11 bases fitting TRBD1. CDR3 length equals 13 residues. After removal of 9 bases from V and 7 bases from J, the junction contained 4 bases not matched to a gene. CDR1 and CDR2 from the germline V gene are KGHDR and SFDVKD. CDR3 bases: TGTGCCACCCGGGACAGGGGGAATAATGAGCAGTTCTTC. The encoded protein is CATRDRGNNEQFF.

This clone was observed once. This sequence joins TRBV9 and TRBJ2-3; D gene uncertain. In germline, CDR1 is SGDLS, CDR2 YYNGEE. V shed 0 bases and J shed 3 bases, with 8 bases lying between them. There are 14 residues in the CDR3. Here the CDR3 reads CASSVASRTDTQYF. The CDR3 DNA follows: TGTGCCAGCAGCGTAGCCTCACGGACAGATACGCAGTATTTT.